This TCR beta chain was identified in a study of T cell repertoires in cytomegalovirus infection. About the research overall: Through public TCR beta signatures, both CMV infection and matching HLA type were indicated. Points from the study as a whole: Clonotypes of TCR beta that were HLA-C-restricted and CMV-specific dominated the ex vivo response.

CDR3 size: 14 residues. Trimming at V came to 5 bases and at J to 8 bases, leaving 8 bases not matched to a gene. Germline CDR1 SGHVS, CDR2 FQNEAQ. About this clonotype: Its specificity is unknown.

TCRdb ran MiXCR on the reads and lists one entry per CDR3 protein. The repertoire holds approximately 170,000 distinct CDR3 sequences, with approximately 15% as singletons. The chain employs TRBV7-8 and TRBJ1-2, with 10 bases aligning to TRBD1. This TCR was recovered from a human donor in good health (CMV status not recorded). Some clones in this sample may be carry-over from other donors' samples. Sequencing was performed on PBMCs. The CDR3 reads CASSQLTGGQGYTF. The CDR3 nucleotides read TGTGCCAGCAGCCAACTGACAGGGGGCCAGGGCTACACCTTC.